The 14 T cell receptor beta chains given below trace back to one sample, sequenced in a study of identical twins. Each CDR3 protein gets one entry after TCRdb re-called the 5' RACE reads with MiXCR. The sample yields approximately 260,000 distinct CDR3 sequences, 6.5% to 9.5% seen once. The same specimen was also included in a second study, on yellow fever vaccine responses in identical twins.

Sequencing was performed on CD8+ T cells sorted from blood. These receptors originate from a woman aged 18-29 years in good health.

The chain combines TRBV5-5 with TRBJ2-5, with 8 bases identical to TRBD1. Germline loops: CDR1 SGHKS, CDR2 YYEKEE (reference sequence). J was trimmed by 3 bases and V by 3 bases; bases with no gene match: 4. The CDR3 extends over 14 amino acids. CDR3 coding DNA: TGTGCCAGCAGCTCGGACAGGGTGGAAGAGACCCAGTACTTC. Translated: CASSSDRVEETQYF.

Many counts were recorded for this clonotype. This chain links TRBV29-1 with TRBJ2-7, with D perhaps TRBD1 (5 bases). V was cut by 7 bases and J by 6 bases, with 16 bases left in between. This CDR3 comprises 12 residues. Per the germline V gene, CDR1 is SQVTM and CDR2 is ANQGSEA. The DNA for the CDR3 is TGCAGCGGCTCCCCCCAGGGTAGCGAGCAGTACTTC. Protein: CSGSPQGSEQYF.

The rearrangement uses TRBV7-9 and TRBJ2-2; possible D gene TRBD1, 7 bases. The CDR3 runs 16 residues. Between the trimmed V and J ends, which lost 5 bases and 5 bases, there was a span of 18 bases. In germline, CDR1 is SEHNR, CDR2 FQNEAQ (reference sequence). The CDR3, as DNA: TGTGCCAGCAGCCCCCGACAGGGTGCGGGAACCGGGGAGCTGTTTTTT. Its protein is CASSPRQGAGTGELFF.

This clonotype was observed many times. The CDR3 sequence: CASSLRGAYYEQYF. The DNA for the CDR3 is TGTGCCAGCAGTTTACGGGGGGCTTACTACGAGCAGTACTTC. The genes are TRBV27 and TRBJ2-7, with a possible D match to TRBD2 (7 bases). Per germline, CDR1 MNHEY and CDR2 SMNVEV (reference sequence). V was clipped by 2 bases and J by 3 bases, with 11 bases between them. The CDR3 extends over 14 amino acids.

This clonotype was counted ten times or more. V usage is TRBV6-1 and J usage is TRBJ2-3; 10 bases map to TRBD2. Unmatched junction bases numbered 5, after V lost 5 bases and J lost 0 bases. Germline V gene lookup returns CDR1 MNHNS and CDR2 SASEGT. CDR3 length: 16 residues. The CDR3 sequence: CASSPGLAESTDTQYF. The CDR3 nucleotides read TGTGCCAGCAGTCCCGGACTAGCGGAAAGCACAGATACGCAGTATTTT.

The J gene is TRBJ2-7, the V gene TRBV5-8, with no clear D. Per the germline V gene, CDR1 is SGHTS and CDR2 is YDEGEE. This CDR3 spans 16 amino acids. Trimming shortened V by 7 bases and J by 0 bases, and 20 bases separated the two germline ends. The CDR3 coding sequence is TGTGCCAGCGCACCCTTTAGGACGGCTAGCTCCTACGAGCAGTACTTC. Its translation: CASAPFRTASSYEQYF.

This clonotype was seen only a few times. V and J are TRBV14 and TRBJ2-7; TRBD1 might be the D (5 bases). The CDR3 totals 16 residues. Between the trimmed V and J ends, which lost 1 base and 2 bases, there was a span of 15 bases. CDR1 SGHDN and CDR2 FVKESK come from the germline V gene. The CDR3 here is CASSQGSGPTAYEQYF. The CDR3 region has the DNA TGTGCCAGCAGCCAAGGGTCAGGGCCAACCGCCTACGAGCAGTACTTC.

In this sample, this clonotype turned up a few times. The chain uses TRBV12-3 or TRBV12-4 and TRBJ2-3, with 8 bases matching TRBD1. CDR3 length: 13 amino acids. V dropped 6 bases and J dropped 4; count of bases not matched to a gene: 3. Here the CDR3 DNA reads TGTGCCAGCAGCCAGGGGGCCCCAGATACGCAGTATTTT. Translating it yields CASSQGAPDTQYF.

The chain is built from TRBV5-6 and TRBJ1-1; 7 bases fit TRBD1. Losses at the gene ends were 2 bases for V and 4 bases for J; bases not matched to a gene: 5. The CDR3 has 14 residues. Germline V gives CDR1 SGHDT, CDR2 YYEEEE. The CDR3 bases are TGTGCCAGCAGCTTTACAGGGGCCGGCACTGAAGCTTTCTTT. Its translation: CASSFTGAGTEAFF.

CDR3 in DNA: TGCGCCAGCAGCCAAGACAGGGCAGGACACTACAATGAGCAGTTCTTC. Translation: CASSQDRAGHYNEQFF. The gene calls are TRBV4-3 and TRBJ2-1; weak D call: TRBD1 (5 bases). Germline assignment: CDR1 LGHNA and CDR2 YSLEER. The CDR3 sequence is 16 residues long. Deletions cut 0 bases from V and 3 bases from J, with 12 bases between.

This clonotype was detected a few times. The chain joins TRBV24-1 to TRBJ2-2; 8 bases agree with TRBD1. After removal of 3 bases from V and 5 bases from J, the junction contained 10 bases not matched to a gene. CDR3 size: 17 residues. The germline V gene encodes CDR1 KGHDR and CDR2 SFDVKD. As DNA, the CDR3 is TGTGCCACCAGTGATCCCCCGATCAGGGGGCGGACCGGGGAGCTGTTTTTT. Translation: CATSDPPIRGRTGELFF.

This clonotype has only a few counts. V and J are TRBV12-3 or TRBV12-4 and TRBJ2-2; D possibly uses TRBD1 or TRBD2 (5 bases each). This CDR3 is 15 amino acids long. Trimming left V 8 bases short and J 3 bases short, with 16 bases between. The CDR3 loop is CASHPRGRDTGELFF. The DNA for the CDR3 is TGTGCCAGCCATCCCCGGGGCCGAGACACCGGGGAGCTGTTTTTT.

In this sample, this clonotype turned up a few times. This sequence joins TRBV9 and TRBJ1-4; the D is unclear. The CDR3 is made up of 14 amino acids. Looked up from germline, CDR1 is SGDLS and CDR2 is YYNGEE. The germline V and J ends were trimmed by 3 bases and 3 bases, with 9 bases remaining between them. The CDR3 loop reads CASSAGLANEKLFF. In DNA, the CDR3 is TGTGCCAGCAGCGCCGGGTTGGCTAATGAAAAACTGTTTTTT.

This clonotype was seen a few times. In DNA, the CDR3 is TGTGCCAGCAGCGTTAGCAGGAGCTCCTACGAGCAGTACTTC. The encoded protein is CASSVSRSSYEQYF. The J gene is TRBJ2-7, the V gene TRBV6-1; D not resolved. V gave up 6 bases and J gave up 0 bases, with 12 bases separating them. CDR1 is MNHNS and CDR2 is SASEGT in the germline V gene. This CDR3 contains 14 residues.